This T cell receptor (beta chain) was documented in a study of beta chain features in type 1 diabetes. This clone was seen more than once but under ten times. Investigators reverse transcribed all isolated RNA, so they sequenced expressed TCRB transcripts. The repertoire was sequenced with immunoSEQ multiplex PCR; TCRdb's copy has only in-frame clones and lacks some. The repertoire holds 330,000 or so clones, 20% seen once, with roughly 0.045% in the top ten. Post-sort purity exceeded 98% for all sorted populations. Germline loops: CDR1 SQVTM, CDR2 ANQGSEA. The V end was cut by 2 bases, the J end by 4 bases, with 11 bases between. CDR3 length: 13 amino acids.

The chain has TRBV29-1 and TRBJ1-1, with D possibly matching TRBD1 (5 bases). Sequencing input: naive CD4+ T cells from blood. The TCR sequence derives from a woman under 30 in good health. Here the CDR3 reads CSVEFREGTEAFF. DNA of the CDR3: TGCAGCGTTGAATTCAGGGAGGGCACTGAAGCTTTCTTT.